Listed here is a single T cell receptor (beta chain). No cognate antigen has been identified for it. Per-nucleotide qualities are absent, and no much larger clonotype sits a single base away. Collaborating institutions collected whole blood in K2EDTA tubes following their own protocols. For TCRbeta analysis, collaborators shipped samples in one of three forms: frozen whole blood, isolated PBMCs, or DNA extracted from either of those sample types. V has 1 base trimmed and J has 7 bases trimmed; junction bases matching no gene number 16. The CDR3 sequence holds 17 residues, the cysteine and phenylalanine included. Solely the CDR3 DNA is kept, with 51 bases framed from the first base. The germline V gene supplies CDR1 SGHDT and CDR2 YYEEEE. This sample is part of a study of blood T cell repertoires in COVID-19 (TCRdb year 2020). Turning to the overall study: The collaborator samples originated in the United States, Italy and Spain and spanned the acute and convalescent phases of COVID-19. The dataset comprised deeply sampled blood TCRbeta repertoires from subjects exposed to, actively infected with, or recovered from COVID-19. The samples were drawn from two sources: the first 160 participants of the ongoing ImmuneRACE study, and 1,200 or so subjects contributed by 6 global collaborators. A freely available public database, intended as a resource for researchers studying the immune response to SARS-CoV-2, is where the repertoires were released. The material from the prospective study consisted of cDNA or gDNA derived from T cells, B-cell-depleted T cells, or PBMCs. Where HLA class I and class II types were available, the types were taken from metadata supplied by the sample provider, not from assay-based typing. A de-identified subject ID, COVID-19 status, age in years and sex were almost always included in the sample metadata. The research as a whole found: How much clinical and demographic metadata was included differed by source and by participant, and the metadata was provided uncurated.

TCRbeta CDR3 regions were amplified from genomic DNA using the immunoSEQ Assay, a bias-controlled multiplex PCR. On the authors' methods: Within the assay, amplification of reference gene primers was used to estimate how many nucleated cells each sample contained. To quantify the absolute abundance of each unique TCRbeta CDR3 rearrangement, sequence reads were collapsed and filtered. For each sample, productive Simpson clonality was calculated by taking the square root of Simpson's diversity index across productive rearrangements. The source is immuneACCESS, and TCRdb retained only in-frame sequences with V and J called. Part of the clones is not carried over; for the studies checked, unresolved V genes explain less than half of this, and the remainder is unexplained. The D gene and trimming were derived from the DNA, and the V and J assignments and clone size from that table. The sample yields 66,000 or so clones; about 80% were counted once. The ten largest account for around 10% of the sample.

This receptor was obtained from a human donor in a cohort sampled during active COVID-19. The chain employs TRBV5-6 and TRBJ2-7, and TRBD1 aligns with 8 junction nucleotides. Sequencing input: peripheral blood. CDR3 sequence: CASSLKAPGGHSGEQYF. The nucleotide sequence reads as follows: TGTGCCAGCAGCTTGAAGGCTCCAGGGGGCCACTCCGGGGAGCAGTACTTC.